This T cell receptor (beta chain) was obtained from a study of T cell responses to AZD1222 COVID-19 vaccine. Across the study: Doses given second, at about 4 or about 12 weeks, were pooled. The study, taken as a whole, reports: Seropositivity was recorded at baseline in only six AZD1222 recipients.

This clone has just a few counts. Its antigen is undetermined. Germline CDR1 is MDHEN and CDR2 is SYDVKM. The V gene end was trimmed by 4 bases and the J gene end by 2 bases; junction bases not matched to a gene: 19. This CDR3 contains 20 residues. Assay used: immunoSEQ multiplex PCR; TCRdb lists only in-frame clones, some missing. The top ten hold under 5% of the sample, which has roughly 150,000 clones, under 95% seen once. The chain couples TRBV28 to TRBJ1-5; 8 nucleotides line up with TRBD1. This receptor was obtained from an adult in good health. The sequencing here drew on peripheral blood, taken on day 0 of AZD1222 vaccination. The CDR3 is CASSSLGRGPRGYGNQPQHF. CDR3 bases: TGTGCCAGCAGTTCCCTGGGCAGGGGGCCAAGGGGGTATGGCAATCAGCCCCAGCATTTT.